This TCR beta chain stems from a study of shared clonotypes between healthy human individuals. Losses at the gene ends were 2 bases for V and 2 bases for J; bases not matched to a gene: 5. CDR1 and CDR2 (germline): SGHTA, FQGTGA. The CDR3 runs 15 residues. Profiling relied on immunoSEQ multiplex PCR, and the TCRdb table lists in-frame clones only, not all of them. The sample lists 1.4 million or so clones; roughly 98.5% were seen once. The receptor was isolated from a man aged 25 to 40 in good health. Material for sequencing was naive CD4+ T cells sorted from blood. Noted subset: CD45RA+ positively selected. J is TRBJ1-2 and V is TRBV7-3; 7 bases match TRBD1. CDR3 DNA: TGTGCCAGCAGCTTAGCGGCAGGGGGAAACTATGGCTACACCTTC. It specifies CASSLAAGGNYGYTF.